This is a list of T cell receptor beta chains from one sample in a study of PD-1 blockade in mismatch repair-deficient tumors. Assay: immunoSEQ multiplex PCR; the TCRdb copy retains only in-frame clones and omits some. The table shows about 34,000 clones, with approximately 80% occurring only once. The material was PBMCs, obtained roughly 6 weeks after starting pembrolizumab. Receptors were obtained from an adult with mismatch repair-deficient cancer. The CDR3 runs from the conserved cysteine through the conserved F or W. A D gene is named only where the DNA matches it firmly. Expanded clones are given a class, and other clones once, few, many or no size at all.

J: TRBJ2-5
size: .
D: TRBD2
V: TRBV6-5
DNA: TGTGCCAGCAGTCGGGGACTAGCGGGCGGCGAGACCCAGTACTTC
CDR3: CASSRGLAGGETQYF

J: TRBJ2-7
size: .
D: TRBD2
V: TRBV6-5
DNA: TGTGCCAGCAGTTATCGCGGGAGGCTGTACGAGCAGTACTTC
CDR3: CASSYRGRLYEQYF

J: TRBJ1-6
size: .
D: TRBD1
V: TRBV7-3
DNA: TGTGCCAGCAGCTCAGGGGGTTTTGACTATAATTCACCCCTCCACTTT
CDR3: CASSSGGFDYNSPLHF

J: TRBJ2-3
size: .
D: .
V: TRBV7-2
DNA: TGTGCCAGCAGCTTAGTACTCGCAGATACGCAGTATTTT
CDR3: CASSLVLADTQYF

J: TRBJ1-2
size: .
D: .
V: TRBV6-5
DNA: TGTGCCAGCAGGCGGAAGGGGCAAGACTATGGCTACACCTTC
CDR3: CASRRKGQDYGYTF

J: TRBJ2-3
size: .
D: .
V: TRBV30
DNA: TGTGCCTGGAGTTGGCAAGCGTGGGATACGCAGTATTTT
CDR3: CAWSWQAWDTQYF

J: TRBJ2-6
size: .
D: .
V: TRBV28
DNA: TGTGCCAGCAGCCCAGAGGGTCGGGGTTTCCCTGGGGCCAACGTCCTGACTTTC
CDR3: CASSPEGRGFPGANVLTF

J: TRBJ2-2
size: once
D: TRBD2
V: TRBV5-4
DNA: TGTGCCAGCAGCGGGCTAGCGGGAGGGATGCCCGGGGAGCTGTTTTTT
CDR3: CASSGLAGGMPGELFF

J: TRBJ1-1
size: .
D: TRBD1
V: TRBV28
DNA: TGTGCCAGCAGTGCCCTGACTTGGGACAGCTGGACTGAAGCTTTCTTT
CDR3: CASSALTWDSWTEAFF

J: TRBJ2-3
size: .
D: TRBD2
V: TRBV2
DNA: TGTGCCAGCTCTATTGGTCGACTAGCGGGGACAGATACGCAGTATTTT
CDR3: CASSIGRLAGTDTQYF

J: TRBJ2-2
size: .
D: .
V: TRBV11-2
DNA: TGTGCCAGCAGTTCCGGTGGGGGGAGGAAGAACACCGGGGAGCTGTTTTTT
CDR3: CASSSGGGRKNTGELFF

J: TRBJ2-7
size: few
D: .
V: TRBV9
DNA: TGTGCCAGCAGCGTAGAGAGCAGGTGGTACGAGCAGTACTTC
CDR3: CASSVESRWYEQYF

J: TRBJ2-7
size: .
D: .
V: TRBV28
DNA: TGTGCCAGCAGCACTGTTCTCGAGCAGTACTTC
CDR3: CASSTVLEQYF

J: TRBJ1-3
size: .
D: .
V: TRBV18
DNA: TGTGCCAGCTCACCCGACAGCTTATCTGGAAACACCATATATTTT
CDR3: CASSPDSLSGNTIYF

J: TRBJ1-2
size: .
D: .
V: TRBV28
DNA: TGTGCCAGCAGTTCGGCTTCAGACAGCACCTCCTATGGCTACACCTTC
CDR3: CASSSASDSTSYGYTF

J: TRBJ2-7
size: once
D: .
V: TRBV7-9
DNA: TGTGCCAGCAGCCCGGTAAGTGCCGAGCAGTACTTC
CDR3: CASSPVSAEQYF

J: TRBJ2-2
size: .
D: TRBD2
V: TRBV7-9
DNA: TGTGCCAGCAGCTCACCTGGGGGGGGGACCGGGGAGCTGTTTTTT
CDR3: CASSSPGGGTGELFF

J: TRBJ2-5
size: .
D: TRBD2
V: TRBV4-1
DNA: TGCGCCAGCAGCCTGACTAGCGGGAGGGCCCGGGAGACCCAGTACTTC
CDR3: CASSLTSGRARETQYF

J: TRBJ1-5
size: .
D: TRBD1
V: TRBV5-1
DNA: TGCGCCAGCAGCCAGGGGACAGGCAATCAGCCCCAGCATTTT
CDR3: CASSQGTGNQPQHF

J: TRBJ1-2
size: .
D: TRBD1
V: TRBV9
DNA: TGTGCCAGCGGGGGGACAGGGGCCAACTATGGCTACACCTTC
CDR3: CASGGTGANYGYTF

J: TRBJ1-1
size: .
D: .
V: TRBV18
DNA: TGTGCCAGCTCTGCAGGGGTGAACACTGAAGCTTTCTTT
CDR3: CASSAGVNTEAFF

J: TRBJ1-1
size: .
D: TRBD1
V: TRBV5-1
DNA: TGCGCCAGCAGCCAAACACAGGGGGCGATTGAAGCTTTCTTT
CDR3: CASSQTQGAIEAFF

J: TRBJ1-2
size: once
D: .
V: TRBV29-1
DNA: TGCAGCGTTGACAGGTTGAACTATGGCTACACCTTC
CDR3: CSVDRLNYGYTF

J: TRBJ2-3
size: .
D: .
V: TRBV2
DNA: TGTGCCACCGCAACGGGGGACGGGCGTACGCAGTATTTT
CDR3: CATATGDGRTQYF

J: TRBJ2-1
size: .
D: .
V: TRBV5-1
DNA: TGCGCCAGCAGCTTGGCTCAGGCCTACAATGAGCAGTTCTTC
CDR3: CASSLAQAYNEQFF

J: TRBJ2-7
size: few
D: .
V: TRBV5-4
DNA: TGTGCCAGCAGCGCTACCGGGACACGCTCCTACGAGCAGTACTTC
CDR3: CASSATGTRSYEQYF

J: TRBJ1-1
size: .
D: .
V: TRBV2
DNA: TGTGCCAGCAGTCCGGAGGGGAACACTGAAGCTTTCTTT
CDR3: CASSPEGNTEAFF

J: TRBJ2-1
size: .
D: TRBD1
V: TRBV6-5
DNA: TGTGCCAGCAGTTACGGGGACAGGAACAATGAGCAGTTCTTC
CDR3: CASSYGDRNNEQFF

J: TRBJ1-1
size: .
D: TRBD1
V: TRBV11-3
DNA: TGTGCCAGCAGGGACAGGCACATGAACACTGAAGCTTTCTTT
CDR3: CASRDRHMNTEAFF

J: TRBJ1-1
size: .
D: .
V: TRBV5-4
DNA: TGTGCCAGCAGCTTGGGAGCAGGGCCGCTATCTGAAGCTTTCTTT
CDR3: CASSLGAGPLSEAFF

J: TRBJ2-6
size: .
D: TRBD1
V: TRBV11-3
DNA: TGTGCCAGCAGCTTAGCAGGACAGGGGGTTTCTGGGGCCAACGTCCTGACTTTC
CDR3: CASSLAGQGVSGANVLTF

J: TRBJ1-5
size: .
D: .
V: TRBV28
DNA: TGTGCCAGCACCTACAGTATTTTGGGCAATCAGCCCCAGCATTTT
CDR3: CASTYSILGNQPQHF

J: TRBJ2-3
size: .
D: TRBD1
V: TRBV9
DNA: TGTGCCAGCAGCGTAGAGGGACAGGGGTCAGATACGCAGTATTTT
CDR3: CASSVEGQGSDTQYF

J: TRBJ2-7
size: .
D: .
V: TRBV5-5
DNA: TGTGCCAGCAGCTTGTCATGGACAGAGCTTTACGAGCAGTACTTC
CDR3: CASSLSWTELYEQYF

J: TRBJ1-1
size: .
D: TRBD1
V: TRBV7-2
DNA: TGTGCCAGCAGCCAAGCGACAGGGGGCACTGAAGCTTTCTTT
CDR3: CASSQATGGTEAFF

J: TRBJ2-1
size: .
D: .
V: TRBV9
DNA: TGTGCCAGCAGCGTAGCGGGAGCAAACAATGAGCAGTTCTTC
CDR3: CASSVAGANNEQFF

J: TRBJ1-5
size: .
D: TRBD1
V: TRBV28
DNA: TGTGCCAGCAGCCACTTGGGACAGGGGACGCGGTATCAGCCCCAGCATTTT
CDR3: CASSHLGQGTRYQPQHF

J: TRBJ2-3
size: .
D: TRBD2
V: TRBV30
DNA: TGTGCCTGGAGTCCCTACCTTAGCGGGAGGGCAGATACGCAGTATTTT
CDR3: CAWSPYLSGRADTQYF

J: TRBJ1-1
size: .
D: .
V: TRBV7-3
DNA: TGTGCCAGCAGCTTAATCGGGAGGGACACTGAAGCTTTCTTT
CDR3: CASSLIGRDTEAFF

J: TRBJ2-7
size: .
D: TRBD2
V: TRBV10-3
DNA: TGTGCCTCCGGGACTAGCGGATTTTACGAGCAGTACTTC
CDR3: CASGTSGFYEQYF

J: TRBJ2-1
size: .
D: TRBD2
V: TRBV6-5
DNA: TGTGCCAGCGGTCTAGCGGGAGGGTTCGATGAGCAGTTCTTC
CDR3: CASGLAGGFDEQFF

J: TRBJ1-2
size: .
D: .
V: TRBV15
DNA: TGTGCCACCAGCGATGAGGAGGGGTACTATGGCTACACCTTC
CDR3: CATSDEEGYYGYTF

J: TRBJ2-3
size: .
D: TRBD1
V: TRBV11-2
DNA: TGTGCCAGCAGCTTAGGACAGGGTCTAAACACAGATACGCAGTATTTT
CDR3: CASSLGQGLNTDTQYF

J: TRBJ1-1
size: .
D: TRBD1
V: TRBV19
DNA: TGTGCCAGTAGTATAGATTATCCTGGACAGGGTGAAGCTTTCTTT
CDR3: CASSIDYPGQGEAFF

J: TRBJ2-1
size: .
D: .
V: TRBV29-1
DNA: TGCAGCGTTGCCCCACGGAGTTGGAATGAGCAGTTCTTC
CDR3: CSVAPRSWNEQFF

J: TRBJ1-2
size: once
D: TRBD1
V: TRBV5-1
DNA: TGCGCCAGCAGCTTGGCCGGGACAGGCACGTATGGCTACACCTTC
CDR3: CASSLAGTGTYGYTF

J: TRBJ2-7
size: .
D: TRBD1
V: TRBV27
DNA: TGTGCCAGCAGATGGACAGGGCAAACCTACGAGCAGTACTTC
CDR3: CASRWTGQTYEQYF

J: TRBJ2-1
size: .
D: .
V: TRBV5-1
DNA: TGCGCCAGCAGCTTGGGATCAGATTACAATGAGCAGTTCTTC
CDR3: CASSLGSDYNEQFF

J: TRBJ2-7
size: few
D: TRBD1
V: TRBV9
DNA: TGTGCCAGCAGCGTCCGGGACAGGGGCTACGAGCAGTACTTC
CDR3: CASSVRDRGYEQYF

J: TRBJ2-3
size: .
D: TRBD2
V: TRBV5-4
DNA: TGTGCCAGCAGCTTGGCGGGGGGGACAGATACGCAGTATTTT
CDR3: CASSLAGGTDTQYF

J: TRBJ2-7
size: .
D: TRBD2
V: TRBV6-1
DNA: TGTGCCAGCAGGATTGGGACTAGCGTGACCTACGAGCAGTACTTC
CDR3: CASRIGTSVTYEQYF

J: TRBJ2-2
size: once
D: TRBD2
V: TRBV28
DNA: TGTGCCAGCAGTCCTAGAGGGCTGAGACTAGCGGTACCCACCGGGGAGCTGTTTTTT
CDR3: CASSPRGLRLAVPTGELFF

J: TRBJ2-2
size: few
D: TRBD2
V: TRBV7-2
DNA: TGTGCCAGCAGCCCGACTAGCGGGATGTACACCGGGGAGCTGTTTTTT
CDR3: CASSPTSGMYTGELFF

J: TRBJ2-1
size: .
D: .
V: TRBV28
DNA: TGTGCCAGCAGTTCCTATACCCGCTCCTACAATGAGCAGTTCTTC
CDR3: CASSSYTRSYNEQFF

J: TRBJ2-1
size: .
D: TRBD2
V: TRBV30
DNA: TGTGCCTGGAGCTTAACTAGCGGGAGGGATGAGCAGTTCTTC
CDR3: CAWSLTSGRDEQFF

J: TRBJ2-3
size: .
D: TRBD1
V: TRBV7-9
DNA: TGTGCCAGCAGCGGGGTGGACAGGGACCCCACAGATACGCAGTATTTT
CDR3: CASSGVDRDPTDTQYF

J: TRBJ1-1
size: once
D: .
V: TRBV7-2
DNA: TGTGCCAGCAGCTTAGGATGGCAGTTGGGGGGAGCTTTCTTT
CDR3: CASSLGWQLGGAFF

J: TRBJ2-1
size: .
D: .
V: TRBV13
DNA: TGTGCCAGCAGTTTCAGGGGTACGGCTAACAATGAGCAGTTCTTC
CDR3: CASSFRGTANNEQFF

J: TRBJ2-1
size: .
D: TRBD2
V: TRBV7-3
DNA: TGTGCCAGCAGCTACGGACTAGCGGGAATTGATGAGCAGTTCTTC
CDR3: CASSYGLAGIDEQFF

J: TRBJ2-7
size: .
D: .
V: TRBV11-3
DNA: TGTGCCAGCGGCACCTACGAGCAGTACTTC
CDR3: CASGTYEQYF